This T cell receptor (beta chain) was documented in a study of blood T cell repertoires in COVID-19. Study-level information: The cDNA or gDNA used as material had been derived from T cells, B-cell-depleted T cells, or PBMCs.

Germline V gene lookup returns CDR1 LNHDA and CDR2 SQIVND (reference sequence). With V trimmed by 6 bases and J by 5 bases, 11 bases remained unmatched. This CDR3 is 16 amino acids long. The method was immunoSEQ multiplex PCR; TCRdb's version includes in-frame clones alone and lacks a portion of them. The sample holds some 130,000 clones; almost 85% are singletons and the top ten take roughly an eighth. The sequenced sample consisted of peripheral blood. V and J are TRBV19 and TRBJ2-1, with 9 nucleotides matching TRBD1. The TCR comes from a woman aged 25 to 39 who had recovered from COVID-19. CDR3 nucleotide sequence: TGTGCCAGTAGGGCTCCCGGGACAGGGCGGAACAATGAGCAGTTCTTC. Translating gives CASRAPGTGRNNEQFF.